A selection of T cell receptor beta chains follows, all from one sample in a study of CD8+ T cells in alopecia areata. Sequencing was performed with immunoSEQ multiplex PCR; in TCRdb, only in-frame clones are kept and a portion is missing. The data show just over 150,000 clones, roughly 65% seen once. Sequenced here: CD4+ T cells sorted from blood, sampled at week 4, from a patient treated with tofacitinib. The receptors were gathered from a human donor with alopecia areata. Both conserved end residues are part of each CDR3. A D gene is named only where the DNA matches it firmly. The size entry is marked missing in some rows and otherwise reads once, few, many or a size class.

-	TRBJ2-7	TRBV19	few	CASSIPGSSYEQYF	TGTGCCAGTAGTATCCCCGGCAGCTCCTACGAGCAGTACTTC
TRBD1	TRBJ2-7	TRBV27	-	CASSGTGTVPYEQYF	TGTGCCAGCAGTGGGACAGGGACGGTTCCCTACGAGCAGTACTTC
-	TRBJ1-3	TRBV15	few	CATSRDTSGNTIYF	TGTGCCACCAGCAGAGACACCTCTGGAAACACCATATATTTT
TRBD1	TRBJ1-2	TRBV30	-	CACPLGGRYTF	TGTGCCTGCCCCCTAGGGGGCCGCTACACCTTC
-	TRBJ2-3	TRBV5-1	-	CASRSTGGGDTQYF	TGCGCCAGCAGAAGTACAGGGGGAGGGGATACGCAGTATTTT
-	TRBJ2-7	TRBV13	-	CASSSILEPRSAHEQYF	TGTGCCAGCAGCTCAATCCTCGAACCACGCTCAGCCCACGAGCAGTACTTC
-	TRBJ2-3	TRBV18	-	CASSPRRGDTQYF	TGTGCCAGCTCACCTCGTCGGGGGGATACGCAGTATTTT
-	TRBJ2-4	TRBV4-1	few	CASSQLRLAKNIQYF	TGCGCCAGCAGCCAACTCCGACTAGCCAAAAACATTCAGTACTTC
TRBD1	TRBJ1-2	TRBV30	-	CAWAGQNVNYGYTF	TGTGCCTGGGCGGGACAGAACGTTAACTATGGCTACACCTTC
-	TRBJ2-5	TRBV29-1	-	CSALFYQETQYF	TGCAGCGCACTTTTTTACCAAGAGACCCAGTACTTC
TRBD1	TRBJ2-1	TRBV18	-	CASSTGNYNEQFF	TGTGCCAGCTCGACAGGGAACTACAATGAGCAGTTCTTC
-	TRBJ1-2	TRBV30	-	CAWSAGMGAGYTF	TGTGCCTGGAGTGCAGGCATGGGAGCTGGCTACACCTTC
-	TRBJ1-1	TRBV29-1	few	CSVGGFDTEAFF	TGCAGCGTAGGTGGGTTTGACACTGAAGCTTTCTTT
TRBD1	TRBJ1-2	TRBV29-1	-	CSVRTGTGTSYGYTF	TGCAGCGTGCGGACCGGGACAGGAACCTCCTATGGCTACACCTTC
-	TRBJ1-1	TRBV7-3	few	CASSLMGLTEAFF	TGTGCCAGCAGCTTAATGGGATTGACTGAAGCTTTCTTT
-	TRBJ2-1	TRBV29-1	-	CSAMRAGGGQGEQFF	TGCAGCGCCATGCGGGCTGGTGGCGGACAAGGGGAGCAGTTCTTC
-	TRBJ2-6	TRBV29-1	few	CSAKGANSGANVLTF	TGCAGCGCAAAGGGCGCAAACTCTGGGGCCAACGTCCTGACTTTC
-	TRBJ2-3	TRBV29-1	-	CSVDGLTRDTQYF	TGCAGCGTTGACGGACTCACGAGGGATACGCAGTATTTT
-	TRBJ2-1	TRBV9	few	CASSPPSHEQFF	TGTGCCAGCAGCCCGCCTAGTCATGAGCAGTTCTTC
-	TRBJ1-2	TRBV29-1	-	CSVGVPGNGYTF	TGCAGCGTTGGTGTCCCGGGGAATGGCTACACCTTC
TRBD2	TRBJ2-5	TRBV29-1	few	CSVRSGEETQYF	TGCAGCGTCCGTAGCGGGGAAGAGACCCAGTACTTC
-	TRBJ1-1	TRBV6-5	few	CASSFQGSTEAFF	TGTGCCAGCAGTTTCCAGGGTAGCACTGAAGCTTTCTTT
-	TRBJ2-5	TRBV29-1	-	CSAAFGETQYF	TGCAGCGCCGCGTTCGGGGAGACCCAGTACTTC
-	TRBJ1-1	TRBV6-5	-	CASSQARTVNTEAFF	TGTGCCAGCAGCCAAGCCAGGACAGTGAACACTGAAGCTTTCTTT
-	TRBJ2-5	TRBV11-2	once	CASSRGYQETQYF	TGTGCCAGCAGCCGAGGGTACCAAGAGACCCAGTACTTC